The entry that follows covers one T cell receptor (beta chain) sequence. Its cognate antigen is unknown. From the RACE reads, TCRdb called clonotypes with MiXCR, one entry per CDR3 protein. The top ten clones hold roughly 2.5% of a sample with about 81,000 distinct CDR3 sequences, around 9.6% of them seen once. This specimen belongs to a study of human T cells and chemical hapten exposure. Whole-study findings and limits: The formation of large CDR3 similarity clusters by expanded TCRs significantly exceeded that of controls.

Time point denoted: patch test 2, 6 weeks after DPC sensitization. Stated treatment: therapeutic diphenylcyclopropenone sensitization with weekly scalp DPC. Alopecia patients between 18 and 70 years old and suitable for DPC were used as donors. The length of the CDR3 is 15 residues. Germline V gene data show CDR1 as SGHTA and CDR2 as FQGNSA. Trimming took off 1 base at V and 2 bases at J, with 9 bases between the two ends. V gene TRBV7-2 combines with J gene TRBJ1-3; D ambiguous. This TCR was recovered from a woman younger than 45 with alopecia areata. Some clones in this sample may be carry-over from other donors' samples. This sample comprised whole blood, obtained in connection with sensitization to the hapten diphenylcyclopropenone (DPC). CDR3 nucleotide sequence: TGTGCCAGCAGCTTAGAAGGAACACCTGGAAACACCATATATTTT. This encodes CASSLEGTPGNTIYF.